Each of the 17 T cell receptor beta chains below was sequenced from the same sample in a study of T cell changes during pregnancy in multiple sclerosis. Measured with immunoSEQ multiplex PCR; TCRdb has only the in-frame clones, and not every one. The sample yields 45,000 to 70,000 clones, roughly 92% seen once. Here the sequenced sample was peripheral blood, taken in the third trimester of pregnancy. The receptor set was obtained from a female donor in good health, enrolled as a control in a pregnancy study.

This clone appeared a few times. The sample has other DNA sequences that encode this CDR3 too. The chain combines TRBV7-2 with TRBJ2-7; the D gene is possibly TRBD2 (6 bases). The V gene lost 2 bases and the J gene lost 5 bases, with 19 bases spanning the gap. Germline V lookup: CDR1 SGHTA, CDR2 FQGNSA. There are 16 residues in the CDR3. CDR3 residues: CASSLMPIGSGNEQYF. CDR3 sequence (DNA): TGTGCCAGCAGCTTAATGCCCATCGGGAGTGGGAACGAGCAGTACTTC.

The V call is TRBV7-2, the J call TRBJ1-5; TRBD1 matches 7 bases. Germline trimming cut 4 bases from V and 7 bases from J; bases unmatched to any gene: 4. From germline, CDR1 is SGHTA and CDR2 FQGNSA. This CDR3 region has 13 residues. In DNA form, the CDR3 reads TGTGCCAGCAGCTCGACAGGGTCGCAGCCCCAGCATTTT. It encodes CASSSTGSQPQHF.

This chain links TRBV7-6 with TRBJ1-1; D remains ambiguous. CDR3 length equals 15 residues. The germline gives CDR1 SGHVS, CDR2 FNYEAQ. V was pared by 2 bases and J by 4 bases, with 14 bases between. In DNA form, the CDR3 reads TGTGCCAGCAGCTTAATCACGAACACGGGCACTGAAGCTTTCTTT. This codes for CASSLITNTGTEAFF.

The V gene is TRBV28, the J gene TRBJ1-5; 8 positions match TRBD1. CDR1 and CDR2 from the germline V gene are MDHEN and SYDVKM. J was trimmed by 6 bases and V by 6 bases; bases with no gene match: 10. The CDR3 runs 15 residues. The CDR3 protein is CASSGWTGRGQPQHF. As DNA, the CDR3 is TGTGCCAGCAGCGGGTGGACAGGGAGGGGTCAGCCCCAGCATTTT.

The chain uses TRBV9 and TRBJ2-5; D uncertain. The CDR3 runs 13 residues. Trimming took off 1 base at V and 0 bases at J, with 4 bases between the two ends. CDR1 is SGDLS, CDR2 YYNGEE, per germline. The CDR3: CASSVSYQETQYF. CDR3 DNA sequence: TGTGCCAGCAGCGTATCCTACCAAGAGACCCAGTACTTC.

The chain combines TRBV7-2 with TRBJ1-4; TRBD1 agrees at 7 bases. The V segment lost 3 bases and the J segment 0 bases; nucleotides outside the gene matches: 1. The length of the CDR3 is 15 residues. CDR1 is SGHTA and CDR2 is FQGNSA in the germline V gene. CDR3 sequence reads: CASSFQGATNEKLFF. The CDR3 nucleotides read TGTGCCAGCAGCTTCCAGGGGGCAACTAATGAAAAACTGTTTTTT.

This chain uses TRBV27 with TRBJ2-7, with 7 bases lining up with TRBD1. Germline-derived CDR1 and CDR2 are MNHEY and SMNVEV (reference sequence). CDR3 size: 15 residues. J gave up 5 bases and V 5 bases, and 12 bases lay outside the gene matches. Written as DNA, the CDR3 is TGTGCCAGCAGTCCAATTCCAACAGGGGATCACGAGCAGTACTTC. Translated: CASSPIPTGDHEQYF.

This sequence joins TRBV5-4 and TRBJ2-2; tentatively, D is TRBD2 (5 bases). This CDR3 has 15 amino acids. Trimming took 5 bases from V and 4 from J, leaving 15 bases between them. Germline V CDR1 and CDR2: SGHNT, YYREEE (reference sequence). The CDR3 here is CASSEGREGTGELFF. In DNA form, the CDR3 reads TGTGCCAGCAGTGAGGGTAGGGAAGGCACCGGGGAGCTGTTTTTT.

On this clone: One end of the junction does not line up with germline, which may come from a read error. Here the CDR3 reads CASSPENYGCTF. The CDR3 DNA follows: TGCGCCAGCAGCCCAGAGAACTATGGCTGCACCTTC. This rearrangement joins TRBV5-1 to TRBJ1-2; D remains unclear. Germline V lookup: CDR1 SGHRS, CDR2 YFSETQ. The CDR3 spans 12 residues.

The chain recombines TRBV7-2 with TRBJ1-1; D perhaps matches TRBD1 (6 bases). The CDR3 length is 16 residues. The germline V gene encodes CDR1 SGHTA and CDR2 FQGNSA. The germline V and J ends were trimmed by 0 bases and 11 bases, with 22 bases remaining between them. The CDR3 coding sequence is TGTGCCAGCAGCTTAGCGATTGTTGGTGCGGGGGCCGGGGCTTTCTTT. This sequence encodes CASSLAIVGAGAGAFF.

This chain uses TRBV2 with TRBJ1-2; TRBD1 aligns across 8 bases. From germline, CDR1 is SNHLY and CDR2 FYNNEI. CDR3 length equals 15 residues. Losses at the gene ends were 3 bases for V and 2 bases for J; bases not matched to a gene: 5. The CDR3 loop reads CASSDRGRLNYGYTF. CDR3 nucleotide sequence: TGTGCCAGCAGTGACAGGGGGCGGTTGAACTATGGCTACACCTTC.

This clone was picked up a small number of times. The rearrangement uses TRBV5-1 and TRBJ2-1; 9 bases are shared with TRBD2. Germline V gene sequence: CDR1 SGHRS, CDR2 YFSETQ. The J segment lost 10 bases and the V segment lost 4 bases, leaving 15 bases of the junction unmatched. The length of the CDR3 is 16 residues. The CDR3 DNA reads as TGCGCCAGCAGCCCGGAGGTTAGCGGGAGATTAGAGGAGCAGTTCTTC. Amino acid sequence: CASSPEVSGRLEEQFF.

The chain employs TRBV29-1 and TRBJ2-1; 15 bases are a match to TRBD2. This CDR3 comprises 16 residues. Germline trimming cut 6 bases from V and 9 bases from J; bases unmatched to any gene: 12. Germline values: CDR1 SQVTM, CDR2 ANQGSEA. CDR3 DNA: TGCAGCGTCTTCTGGGCGGGACTAGCGGGAGGTGGTGAGCAGTTCTTC. Translated: CSVFWAGLAGGGEQFF.

This chain joins TRBV18 and TRBJ1-1; 10 bases align to TRBD1. The CDR3 loop spans 18 amino acids. Germline CDR1 and CDR2: KGHSH and LQKENI. J lost 1 base, V lost 4 bases, and 12 bases had no gene match. The CDR3 region has the DNA TGTGCCAGCTCACTTACGACCTGGACAGGGGGGAGGAACACTGAAGCTTTCTTT. This codes for CASSLTTWTGGRNTEAFF.

This clone appeared once. The chain recombines TRBV18 with TRBJ1-5; no clear D. There are 14 residues in the CDR3. Germline V gene lookup returns CDR1 KGHSH and CDR2 LQKENI. The V gene lost 2 bases and the J gene lost 0 bases, with 5 bases spanning the gap. CDR3 amino acids: CASSPGSSNQPQHF. CDR3 in DNA: TGTGCCAGCTCACCAGGGAGTAGCAATCAGCCCCAGCATTTT.

The chain combines TRBV10-1 with TRBJ1-1; no clear D. Germline CDR1 and CDR2: WNHNN and SYGVQD (reference sequence). The CDR3 covers 15 residues. Trimming removed 2 bases from V and 4 bases from J, with 14 bases in between. CDR3 coding DNA: TGCGCCAGCAGTGAGGGAGGGAAATTTATCACTGAAGCTTTCTTT. Translated, it gives CASSEGGKFITEAFF.

V usage is TRBV18 and J usage is TRBJ1-1; the D is unclear. Germline V gene sequence: CDR1 KGHSH, CDR2 LQKENI. The CDR3 runs 13 residues. Trimming took off 5 bases at V and 8 bases at J, with 15 bases between the two ends. CDR3 coding DNA: TGTGCCAGCTCATCCACGGACGGGGAAGAAGCTTTCTTT. As protein: CASSSTDGEEAFF.